This T cell receptor beta chain was identified during a study of T cell responses to AZD1222 COVID-19 vaccine. Libraries were prepared by immunoSEQ multiplex PCR; TCRdb keeps only in-frame clonotypes and omits some of them. The repertoire holds 95,000 to 150,000 clones, with 80% to 95% as singletons. The study's findings and limits: Baseline antibody screening turned up just six seropositive AZD1222 recipients.

The CDR3 runs to 15 residues. Germline CDR1 reads SGHVS; CDR2 reads FQNEAQ. Germline trimming cut 5 bases from V and 3 bases from J; bases unmatched to any gene: 3. The count of this clone is one. Its antigen is undetermined. Sequenced here: peripheral blood, sampled on day 0 of AZD1222 vaccination. The sequence derives from an adult in good health. This rearrangement joins TRBV7-8 to TRBJ2-5, with TRBD2 identical over 13 bases. The CDR3 sequence is CASSTSGGAEETQYF. The DNA of the CDR3 is TGTGCCAGCAGCACTAGCGGGGGGGCTGAAGAGACCCAGTACTTC.